A selection of T cell receptor beta chains follows, all from one sample in a study of OX40 agonist ivuxolimab in advanced cancers. Profiled with immunoSEQ multiplex PCR; TCRdb holds only in-frame clones, not every one. The sample holds about 15,000 clones, 80% seen once. The source was CD4+ or CD8+ T cells sorted from blood, collected in a trial of the OX40 agonist ivuxolimab. The origin of the receptors is an adult with an advanced solid tumor such as melanoma, head and neck, liver or kidney cancer. Both conserved end residues are part of each CDR3. D genes are given only for firm matches. Size is omitted from some rows. Given values are once, few, many or a class for expanded clones.

>TRBJ2-1|-|TRBD2|TRBV11-2
CASSLVGLALYNEQFF
TGTGCCAGCAGCTTAGTTGGACTAGCGTTATACAATGAGCAGTTCTTC
>TRBJ2-5|-|TRBD2|TRBV4-1
CASSHQFSGKQETQYF
TGCGCCAGCAGCCACCAGTTTAGCGGGAAACAAGAGACCCAGTACTTC
>TRBJ2-2|-|-|TRBV30
CAWTLPGPVGTGELFF
TGTGCCTGGACCCTTCCGGGCCCCGTCGGCACCGGGGAGCTGTTTTTT
>TRBJ2-1|-|TRBD1|TRBV6-4
CASSDSDRGYNEQFF
TGTGCCAGCAGTGACTCGGACAGGGGATACAATGAGCAGTTCTTC
>TRBJ1-5|once|-|TRBV27
CASSLAGGGPQHF
TGTGCCAGCAGTTTAGCAGGAGGGGGGCCCCAGCATTTT
>TRBJ2-7|-|-|TRBV5-6
CASSWWGVFEQYF
TGTGCCAGCAGCTGGTGGGGGGTGTTCGAGCAGTACTTC
>TRBJ2-5|-|-|TRBV7-3
CASSRTGGQETQYF
TGTGCCAGCAGTCGTACGGGTGGGCAAGAGACCCAGTACTTC
>TRBJ2-7|once|-|TRBV5-4
CASSQSTSQEQYF
TGCGCCAGCAGCCAATCGACTAGTCAAGAGCAGTACTTC
>TRBJ2-3|-|-|TRBV6-1
CASSEAPRQPTDTQYF
TGTGCCAGCAGTGAAGCACCGCGGCAACCCACAGATACGCAGTATTTT
>TRBJ2-1|-|-|TRBV5-1
CASSLIWGLDEQFF
TGCGCCAGCAGCTTGATATGGGGCTTGGATGAGCAGTTCTTC
>TRBJ1-1|-|-|TRBV28
CASSLSGPGGSTEAFF
TGTGCCAGCAGTTTGAGTGGTCCAGGAGGTAGCACTGAAGCTTTCTTT
>TRBJ1-5|medium-sized|-|TRBV28
CASSWAETDNQPQHF
TGTGCCAGCAGTTGGGCAGAAACTGACAATCAGCCCCAGCATTTT
>TRBJ2-6|few|TRBD1|TRBV6-4
CASRQTGAGANVLTF
TGTGCCAGCAGACAAACAGGGGCTGGGGCCAACGTCCTGACTTTC
>TRBJ1-1|-|-|TRBV4-1
CASSQALPGQTNPYNTEAFF
TGCGCCAGCAGCCAAGCCCTACCCGGACAGACAAATCCTTATAACACTGAAGCTTTCTTT
>TRBJ2-3|-|-|TRBV28
CASSPTAITDTQYF
TGTGCCAGCAGTCCGACAGCTATCACAGATACGCAGTATTTT
>TRBJ1-4|-|-|TRBV7-9
CASSDASRGLGEKLFF
TGTGCCAGCAGTGACGCGTCCCGAGGGCTAGGTGAAAAACTGTTTTTT
>TRBJ1-4|-|-|TRBV4-1
CASSPFGREGNEKLFF
TGCGCCAGCAGCCCCTTCGGACGGGAGGGAAATGAAAAACTGTTTTTT
>TRBJ2-1|-|TRBD2|TRBV7-8
CASSLGGRNEQFF
TGTGCCAGCAGCTTGGGGGGGAGGAATGAGCAGTTCTTC
>TRBJ2-1|once|TRBD2|TRBV28
CASSLAGGGYNEQFF
TGTGCCAGCAGTCTGGCGGGGGGTGGTTACAATGAGCAGTTCTTC
>TRBJ2-1|-|-|TRBV6-1
CASSEQQGSYNEQFF
TGTGCCAGCAGTGAACAGCAGGGATCCTACAATGAGCAGTTCTTC
>TRBJ2-5|-|-|TRBV7-9
CASSLGLQETQYF
TGTGCCAGCAGCCTGGGCCTTCAAGAGACCCAGTACTTC
>TRBJ2-1|-|-|TRBV28
CASSLLLGGNEQFF
TGTGCCAGCAGTTTACTACTAGGGGGTAATGAGCAGTTCTTC
>TRBJ1-2|-|TRBD1|TRBV30
CAWSVLRQGEDDYGYTF
TGTGCCTGGAGTGTACTAAGACAGGGAGAGGACGACTATGGCTACACCTTC
>TRBJ2-3|-|-|TRBV5-1
CASSLAPSTDTQYF
TGCGCCAGCAGCTTGGCGCCTAGCACAGATACGCAGTATTTT
>TRBJ1-5|once|-|TRBV6-6
CASRLGGNQPQHF
TGTGCCAGCAGACTAGGGGGCAATCAGCCCCAGCATTTT
>TRBJ1-6|once|-|TRBV7-6
CASSLAGGSPLHF
TGTGCCAGCAGCTTAGCGGGGGGATCACCCCTCCACTTT
>TRBJ2-1|many|-|TRBV7-3
CASSLGLVGEQFF
TGTGCCAGCAGCTTAGGTCTAGTTGGTGAGCAGTTCTTC
>TRBJ2-2|few|-|TRBV5-6
CASSLDLGTYAGELFF
TGTGCCAGCAGCTTAGATTTGGGGACTTATGCCGGGGAGCTGTTTTTT
>TRBJ1-5|-|TRBD1|TRBV6-6
CASSPGQEYQPQHF
TGTGCCAGCAGCCCGGGACAGGAGTATCAGCCCCAGCATTTT
>TRBJ2-5|-|-|TRBV6-1
CASTNGGRRETQYF
TGTGCCAGCACCAATGGGGGGAGGAGAGAGACCCAGTACTTC
>TRBJ1-2|-|TRBD1|TRBV14
CASSQRGGFYGYTF
TGTGCCAGCAGCCAAAGAGGGGGCTTCTATGGCTACACCTTC
>TRBJ2-7|-|TRBD1|TRBV7-9
CASSHRQGAEQYF
TGTGCCAGCAGCCATCGACAGGGGGCGGAGCAGTACTTC
>TRBJ2-7|few|TRBD1|TRBV19
CATLDRHEQYF
TGTGCCACCCTGGACAGGCACGAGCAGTACTTC
>TRBJ1-2|-|-|TRBV14
CASSQLSSARDYGYTF
TGTGCCAGCAGCCAACTATCCAGTGCTCGTGATTATGGCTACACCTTC
>TRBJ2-1|few|-|TRBV7-3
CASSFLARGEQFF
TGTGCCAGCAGCTTCCTAGCAAGGGGGGAGCAGTTCTTC
>TRBJ2-7|medium-sized|-|TRBV11-2
CASSLGGVGYEQYF
TGTGCCAGCAGCTTAGGCGGGGTGGGCTACGAGCAGTACTTC
>TRBJ2-7|-|TRBD1|TRBV19
CASSEGAWDAYEQYF
TGTGCCAGTAGTGAGGGGGCATGGGATGCCTACGAGCAGTACTTC
>TRBJ2-2|-|-|TRBV6-5
CASSYSRNTGELFF
TGTGCCAGCAGTTACTCGAGGAACACCGGGGAGCTGTTTTTT
>TRBJ1-5|-|-|TRBV5-4
CASSSARTGHQPQHF
TGTGCCAGCAGCTCAGCCCGAACGGGCCATCAGCCCCAGCATTTT
>TRBJ1-3|-|TRBD1|TRBV27
CASSQGAPGNTIYF
TGTGCCAGCAGCCAGGGGGCGCCTGGAAACACCATATATTTT
>TRBJ2-7|-|-|TRBV5-1
CASSLWGSYEQYF
TGCGCCAGCAGCTTGTGGGGCTCCTACGAGCAGTACTTC
>TRBJ2-5|-|TRBD1|TRBV13
CASSSRQGVGETQYF
TGTGCCAGCAGCTCCCGACAGGGGGTGGGGGAGACCCAGTACTTC
>TRBJ1-3|-|TRBD1|TRBV28
CASSFQGADTIYF
TGTGCCAGCAGTTTTCAGGGGGCGGACACCATATATTTT
>TRBJ2-7|-|TRBD1|TRBV5-5
CASSLDRTGIYEQYF
TGTGCCAGCAGCTTGGACCGGACAGGTATCTACGAGCAGTACTTC
>TRBJ2-2|once|-|TRBV7-9
CASRFTSTGELFF
TGTGCCAGCAGGTTTACCTCCACCGGGGAGCTGTTTTTT